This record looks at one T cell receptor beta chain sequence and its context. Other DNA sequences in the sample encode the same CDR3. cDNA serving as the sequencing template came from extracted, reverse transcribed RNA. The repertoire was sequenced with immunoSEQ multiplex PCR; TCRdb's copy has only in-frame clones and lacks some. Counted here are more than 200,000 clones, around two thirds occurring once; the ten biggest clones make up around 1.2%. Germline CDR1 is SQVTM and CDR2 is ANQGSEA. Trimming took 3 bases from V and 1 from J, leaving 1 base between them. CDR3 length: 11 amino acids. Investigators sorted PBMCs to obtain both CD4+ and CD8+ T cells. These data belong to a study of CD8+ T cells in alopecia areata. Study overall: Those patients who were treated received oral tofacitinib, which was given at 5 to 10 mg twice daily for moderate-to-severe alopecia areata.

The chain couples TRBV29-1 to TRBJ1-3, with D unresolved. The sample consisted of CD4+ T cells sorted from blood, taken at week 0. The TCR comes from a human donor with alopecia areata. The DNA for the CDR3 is TGCAGCGTTGATTCTGGAAACACCATATATTTT. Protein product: CSVDSGNTIYF.